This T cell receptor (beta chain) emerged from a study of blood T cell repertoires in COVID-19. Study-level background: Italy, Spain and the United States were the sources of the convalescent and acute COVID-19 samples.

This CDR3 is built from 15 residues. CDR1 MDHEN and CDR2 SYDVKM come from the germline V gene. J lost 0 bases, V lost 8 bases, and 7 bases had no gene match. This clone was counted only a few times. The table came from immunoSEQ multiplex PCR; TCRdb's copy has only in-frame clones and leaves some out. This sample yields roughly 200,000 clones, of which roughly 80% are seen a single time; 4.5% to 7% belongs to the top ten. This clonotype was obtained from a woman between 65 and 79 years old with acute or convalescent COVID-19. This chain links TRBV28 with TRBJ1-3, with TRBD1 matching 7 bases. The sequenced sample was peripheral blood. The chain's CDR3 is CASAMTGSSGNTIYF. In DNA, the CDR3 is TGTGCCAGCGCGATGACAGGGAGCTCTGGAAACACCATATATTTT.